This T cell receptor (beta chain) was recovered during a study of cytomegalovirus exposure and HLA in healthy donors (dated by TCRdb to the late 2010s). Context from the whole study: An earlier analysis of some 600 of the donors reported roughly 300 Gb of sequence data and about 120 million unique TCR beta sequences obtained from about 179 million T cells. An early release covering roughly 640 HLA-typed donors comprised approximately 300 gigabases of sequencing data and around 86 million unique TCR sequences. Of the roughly 400 genotyped donors, approximately 82% fell in the genetic ancestry cluster associated with self-reported Caucasian donors. The study was designed to test whether signatures of past pathogen exposure could be identified by cataloging public T cell receptors. The T cell repertoires of roughly 660 subjects were profiled by immunosequencing and related to cytomegalovirus serostatus. In addition to the first cohort of roughly 670 subjects, a separate validation cohort of some 120 different subjects was used. To predict cytomegalovirus infection status, the study brought together high-throughput TCR immunosequencing, statistical association of individual TCRs with disease status, and machine learning. A later analysis re-examined previously published TCR beta repertoires from 500 to 700 donors and added high-resolution HLA genotyping to investigate patterns of TCR occurrence. Rather than drawing on any new phenotypic data, the later analysis identified candidate immune exposures from TCR beta sequences and the way those sequences occurred across donors. An earlier analysis of some 500 of the donors used high-throughput TCR beta sequencing to judge whether each TCR beta V gene segment behaved as functional or pseudogenic. Donor age, sex, ethnicity and CMV serostatus were compiled alongside the repertoire data. In a later genetic analysis, genome-wide SNP genotypes for about 60% of the 666 donors were used, and that subset was treated as a discovery cohort. All discovery cohort repertoires had been generated using a single sequencing platform. HLA typing included class I and class II loci at four-digit resolution. The number of donors typed differed by locus, with about 629-630 for A, B, C, DRB1 and DQB1, more than 500 for DQA1, 606 for DPA1, and under 490 for DPB1. Because of strong linkage in the cohort, roughly five DR-DQ haplotypes were treated as single units for association and clustering. On average, about 200,000 unique TCR beta nucleotide sequences were sequenced per donor among 398 genotyped donors of the cohort, with roughly 20% of those sequences being non-productive. The paper as a whole reports these results and caveats: Some IMGT-functional V segments, including TRBV6-2 and TRBV6-3, could not be told apart with the 87-base-pair reads, so those segments were excluded. In a later genetic analysis, a missense DCLRE1C variant was associated with V-gene and J-gene trimming of TCR beta chains, and the association was replicated in an independent cohort. In both the original and validation cohorts, the classifier was reported to diagnose cytomegalovirus status with high specificity and sensitivity. A further reported finding was that TCR beta sequences accurately predicted the HLA-A and HLA-B alleles for most subjects in the first cohort. Sequencing depth was assumed to be roughly uniform across donors in the presence/absence analyses, though that assumption may not hold. This cohort had only TCR beta chains sequenced, and the lack of alpha or paired-chain data limited which features could be detected. A later analysis associated about 17,000 TCR beta sequences with specific HLA alleles at a false discovery rate of 0.05. The authors suggested that the approach could potentially be generalized to other disease states and immunological phenotypes. Because counts were too low, approximately 18 rarely observed V segments, including chromosome 9 orphons, were excluded from the earlier analysis of some 590 of the donors. Linkage disequilibrium might explain the correlated functional status among segregating V segments, but an unknown experimental factor could not be excluded. Assigning TCR associations to individual alleles was difficult when HLA alleles, especially DR and DQ, strongly co-occurred. The study listed 150 to 200 TCR beta chains as associated with cytomegalovirus. In a later analysis, several top co-occurrence clusters were reported to appear linked to parvovirus B19, influenza, CMV and Epstein-Barr virus. In a later genetic analysis, fewer N-insertions in productive TCRs were reported among donors in an Asian-associated ancestry cluster than the roughly 700-donor mean. Most TCR sequences were seen in very few donors, while some public TCRs were found in many individuals. Because HLA typing was missing for some donors at each locus, association tests included only the typed subset. According to a later analysis, most CMV-associated TCR beta chains appeared to be HLA-restricted, and the HLA associations seemed to be driven largely by CMV exposure. A few of the identified cytomegalovirus-associated TCR beta chains were confirmed in vitro to be specific for cytomegalovirus antigens. A cluster of highly shared sequence variants was judged likely to represent a technical artifact of the sequencing pipeline. In a later analysis, TCR association rates were found to vary across HLA loci, with the most associated TCRs seen for DRB1 alleles and the fewest for HLA-C alleles. In an earlier analysis of 587 of the donors, most TCR beta V segments appeared in productive rearrangements about 87% or about 30% of the time, broadly matching IMGT annotations. In a later analysis, HLA-associated TCR beta chains were found to be more clonally expanded and to have lower generation probabilities than equally common non-associated chains. The only immune exposure information available for the cohort was CMV serostatus.

CDR1 SEHNR and CDR2 FQNEAQ are derived from the germline V gene (reference sequence). The CDR3 runs 18 amino acids, cysteine and phenylalanine included. CDR3 DNA only is kept here, 54 bases in frame from base 1. The library was generated by the immunoSEQ multiplex PCR assay. For the multiplex PCR, a mixture combining 60 forward primers for TCR Vbeta segments and 13 reverse primers for TCR Jbeta segments was used. Amplification of the CDR3 region of rearranged TCR beta genes was performed with a multiplex PCR assay on genomic DNA. Amplified TCR beta libraries were sequenced as 87-base-pair reads on the Illumina HiSeq System. Per the authors' processing: In a later analysis, 70 million to 95 million unique TCR beta chains were counted across the approximately 640 repertoires, and roughly 11 million of these chains were shared by at least two donors. Raw reads were error-corrected and collapsed into unique sequences with a nearest-neighbor algorithm that merged closely related sequences to remove PCR and sequencing errors. To assign V, D and J gene segments, CDR3 sequences were aligned to IMGT reference sequences. For a sequence to be retained, a match of at least six nucleotides to both a V gene segment and a J gene segment was required. A rearrangement counted as productive if the CDR3 had no stop codons and remained in frame with V and J, and every other rearrangement counted as non-productive. CDR3 was defined by IMGT convention, running from the second conserved V-encoded cysteine to the conserved J-encoded phenylalanine. In an earlier analysis of around 570 of the donors, sequences lacking an unambiguous match to a single V gene segment were excluded. In an earlier analysis of 587 of the donors, a V segment was called functional when productive rearrangements were above 56.7%, and segregating when the standard deviation between donors exceeded 5%. A statistical classification framework was built to diagnose cytomegalovirus status from the catalog of TCR beta chain sequences. V and J gene assignment, in a later analysis, came from comparing TCR nucleotide sequences with IMGT/GENE-DB human TR gene sequences. Using the TCRdist pipeline, a later analysis assigned CDR3 sequences along with most-parsimonious VDJ recombination scenarios. In a later analysis, every TCR beta chain was defined by the combination of its CDR3 amino acid sequence and its V-gene family, and reads without a unique V-gene family were dropped. As a way to deal with suspected cross-contamination and a sequencing artifact, a later analysis dropped hundreds of nucleotide sequences that were highly shared and had low generation probability. For each public chain, a later analysis derived a clonal expansion index from normalized ranks of inferred template counts within each repertoire. In a later analysis, generation probabilities were computed using a VDJ recombination model fitted to out-of-frame rearrangements, and the results were checked against IGoR. Hypergeometric tests were used in a later analysis to score TCR-TCR, TCR-HLA and TCR-CMV co-occurrence, with a repertoire-size bias correction applied to the TCR pairs. To estimate false discovery rates, a later analysis permuted the HLA or CMV assignments 20 times. In a later analysis, co-occurring TCRs were grouped using DBSCAN, and TCRdist sequence similarity was added for clustering within HLA-allele-positive subsets. For co-occurrence clustering, repertoires with fewer than 30,000 or more than 120,000 public chains were excluded, along with five or six repertoires with anomalous nucleotide sharing. In its TCRdb copy, this immuneACCESS table keeps in-frame sequences only and misses some clones. Where compared with another copy, unresolved V genes explain less than half of these, and the others have no known cause. D and trimming were read from the DNA, whereas the V and J calls and clone size are those reported in that table. The table for this sample lists approximately 150,000 clones; more than 60% of them were counted only once. Around 4.6% of the sample is held by the ten biggest clonotypes.

A note on this clone: It lacks a known antigen. No base-level quality is on record; no much larger clone is a single base apart.

The cohort was made up of roughly 670 healthy bone marrow donors. At the time of sampling, every cohort member was nominally healthy, though immune exposures that went unrecorded were likely present. The donor tested CMV seronegative and was one of the 352 seronegative cohort members. Each donor provided a peripheral blood sample, and peripheral blood mononuclear cells were used for TCR beta sequencing. The Qiagen DNeasy Blood Extraction Kit was used to extract genomic DNA from the blood cell samples. The V and J segments used are TRBV7-9 and TRBJ2-5, with 13 bases in between that match TRBD2. The end of the DNA fits TRBJ2-7 better, so the J call may be wrong. The sequenced material came from PBMCs. The source is a male donor in good health and CMV-seronegative. The CDR3 sequence is CASSSRLAGGSSSYEQYF. The nucleotide sequence reads as follows: TGTGCCAGCAGCTCCCGACTAGCGGGAGGATCGAGCTCCTACGAGCAGTACTTC.